The clone carrying this T cell receptor (beta chain) showed up just a few times. TCRdb reprocessed the RT-PCR reads via MiXCR and lists one record per CDR3 protein. The data contain some 960,000 distinct CDR3 sequences, more than 15% of them singletons. The sample belongs to a study of patients and donors after allogeneic stem cell transplantation. Germline V gene lookup returns CDR1 MNHNY and CDR2 SVGAGI (reference sequence). V lost 6 bases, J lost 8 bases, and 7 bases stayed unmatched. This CDR3 is 13 amino acids long. This sequence joins TRBV6-6 and TRBJ2-1; 7 bases fit TRBD1. Sequenced input: blood, either unsorted or a sorted T cell fraction (not recorded which). The sequence was collected from a human donor who was either an allogeneic HSCT recipient or a stem cell or donor lymphocyte infusion donor (not recorded which). It is not recorded whose cells these are; they may come from a transplant donor. Here the CDR3 reads CASSPDRWDEQFF. In DNA, the CDR3 is TGTGCCAGCAGCCCGGACAGGTGGGATGAGCAGTTCTTC.